Each of the 10 T cell receptor beta chains below was sequenced from the same sample in a study of cytomegalovirus exposure and HLA in healthy donors. Primers included in the PCR were 60 Vbeta and 13 Jbeta primers. TCRdb keeps only in-frame clones here, not all; method: immunoSEQ multiplex PCR. This table holds some 130,000 clones, around 70% found once. The sequenced sample was PBMCs. The receptor source for this set is a human donor in good health.

For the CDR3, the DNA is TGTGCCAGCAGCTTGGACCCCGGGGGACAGCTCCTCGTGGTTGGAAACACCATATATTTT. Residues: CASSLDPGGQLLVVGNTIYF. The chain is built from TRBV5-5 and TRBJ1-3, with 7 positions matching TRBD1. The germline gives CDR1 SGHKS, CDR2 YYEKEE (reference sequence). The V and J ends lost 0 bases and 3 bases, in that order; junction bases with no gene match: 18. This CDR3 region has 20 residues.

This chain connects TRBV7-2 to TRBJ1-2, with D perhaps matching TRBD1 (5 bases). Germline values: CDR1 SGHTA, CDR2 FQGNSA. This CDR3 has 14 residues. V lost 2 bases and J lost 5, with 12 bases in between. In DNA form, the CDR3 reads TGTGCCAGCAGCTTACAGGGATTTTATTATGGCTACACCTTC. Protein product: CASSLQGFYYGYTF.

This clone has a handful of counts. The V and J genes are TRBV12-5 and TRBJ2-5, with TRBD2 as a possible D gene (5 bases). Germline lookup yields CDR1 LGHNT and CDR2 FRNRAP. V was pared by 7 bases and J by 5 bases, with 17 bases between. The CDR3 consists of 14 residues. This CDR3 reads CASAFGGTGETQYF. The CDR3 nucleotides read TGTGCTAGTGCCTTCGGAGGCACCGGGGAGACCCAGTACTTC. The variable domain in full, with the rest retrieved from reference TRBV12-5 and TRBJ2-5, is DARVTQTPRHKVTEMGQEVTMRCQPILGHNTVFWYRQTMMQGLELLAYFRNRAPLDDSGMPKDRFSAEMPDATLATLKIQPSEPRDSAVYFCASAFGGTGETQYFGPGTRLLVL.

V usage is TRBV10-3 and J usage is TRBJ2-5; 7 nucleotides agree with TRBD1. Germline CDR1 ENHRY, CDR2 SYGVKD. Trimming at V came to 0 bases and at J to 2 bases, leaving 3 bases not matched to a gene. The CDR3 has 15 amino acids. The CDR3 reads CAISESPGGQETQYF. For the CDR3, the DNA is TGTGCCATCAGTGAGTCCCCAGGGGGACAAGAGACCCAGTACTTC.

This rearrangement joins TRBV7-8 to TRBJ2-3; D remains ambiguous. There are 13 residues in the CDR3. Trimming stripped 3 bases from V and 6 bases from J, with 10 bases between. Germline V gene sequence: CDR1 SGHVS, CDR2 FQNEAQ. The CDR3 loop reads CASSFSRVDTQYF. DNA for the CDR3: TGTGCCAGCAGCTTCTCTCGCGTGGATACGCAGTATTTT.

This chain uses TRBV28 with TRBJ1-6; D unclear. CDR1 is MDHEN, CDR2 SYDVKM, per germline. V lost 6 bases to trimming and J lost 3 bases, with 9 bases between them. This CDR3 is 14 amino acids long. CDR3 protein: CASRGGSYNSPLHF. The CDR3 DNA reads TGTGCCAGCAGGGGAGGGAGCTATAATTCACCCCTCCACTTT.

V and J are TRBV2 and TRBJ1-5; 8 positions match TRBD1. This CDR3 has 16 residues. Unmatched junction bases numbered 14, after V lost 11 bases and J lost 2 bases. CDR1 is SNHLY and CDR2 is FYNNEI in the germline V gene. CDR3 amino acids: CACTWTGRVGNQPQHF. The CDR3 DNA follows: TGTGCCTGCACCTGGACAGGGAGGGTCGGCAATCAGCCCCAGCATTTT.

The chain carries TRBV7-2 and TRBJ1-6; 8 bases line up with TRBD1. The V segment lost 6 bases and the J segment 7 bases; nucleotides outside the gene matches: 14. Germline V lookup: CDR1 SGHTA, CDR2 FQGNSA. There are 17 residues in the CDR3. The DNA of the CDR3 is TGTGCCAGCAGGTCCCAGACAGGGGCTATAGGGAATTCACCCCTCCACTTT. Its translation is CASRSQTGAIGNSPLHF.

The chain employs TRBV5-1 and TRBJ1-2, with a tentative D call TRBD1 (5 bases). V gave up 0 bases and J gave up 4 bases, with 13 bases separating them. Per the germline V gene, CDR1 is SGHRS and CDR2 is YFSETQ. The CDR3 is made up of 15 amino acids. The CDR3 sequence is CASSLDGGFGYGYTF. CDR3 nucleotide sequence: TGCGCCAGCAGCTTGGACGGGGGGTTTGGCTATGGCTACACCTTC.

The CDR3 nucleotides read TGTGCCAGCAGCGACAGGGGCATTCTTAATGAAAAACTGTTTTTT. It encodes CASSDRGILNEKLFF. The chain combines TRBV7-2 with TRBJ1-4; TRBD1 agrees at 8 bases. Germline V gene sequence: CDR1 SGHTA, CDR2 FQGNSA. The trim removed 5 bases at V and 4 bases at J, leaving 6 bases unmatched. The CDR3 spans 15 residues.